This T cell receptor beta chain came from a study of early stage breast cancer tumors. Study-level results: Compared with adjacent normal breast, tumors showed around 2.5-fold denser, more clonal T cells.

With regard to this clone: Its target is not known. One end of the junction does not line up with germline, which may come from a read error.

Sequencing used immunoSEQ multiplex PCR; TCRdb keeps in-frame clones, though not all of them. Seen here are about 30,000 clones, approximately 72% observed once, and the top ten hold around a third. Sample: blood. This receptor was taken from a person aged 45 to 60 with breast cancer.

DNA for the CDR3: TGTGCCTGTAGAATCGGGGAGACCGGGGAGCTGTTTTTT. Protein: CACRIGETGELFF. The chain links TRBV19 to TRBJ2-2, with TRBD2 as a possible D gene (5 bases). The CDR3 is 13 amino acids. The germline gives CDR1 LNHDA, CDR2 SQIVND (reference sequence).